These 22 T cell receptor beta chains originate from one sample sequenced in a study of shared clonotypes between healthy human individuals. The naive CD8 subset, CD45RO-negative cells positively selected for CCR7, excluded terminally differentiated effector memory CD45RA+ cells. Assay used: immunoSEQ multiplex PCR; TCRdb lists only in-frame clones, some missing. The sample holds about 2 million clones, approximately 95% seen once. Sequenced sample: naive CD8+ T cells sorted from blood. These receptors were collected from a man aged 18 to 30 in good health.

The chain links TRBV11-2 to TRBJ2-7, with a weak D call TRBD2 (6 bases). The CDR3 spans 18 residues. V gave up 0 bases and J gave up 3 bases, with 21 bases separating them. The germline V gene has CDR1 SGHAT and CDR2 FQNNGV. The CDR3 loop reads CASSLEAGGSLRVYEQYF. CDR3 DNA sequence: TGTGCCAGCAGCTTAGAGGCCGGGGGTAGTCTGAGGGTCTACGAGCAGTACTTC.

V gene TRBV7-9 combines with J gene TRBJ1-4; possibly TRBD1 for D (5 bases). V dropped 3 bases and J dropped 5 bases, with 10 bases sitting between them. Germline CDR1 SEHNR, CDR2 FQNEAQ (reference sequence). This CDR3 is 14 amino acids long. The CDR3 is CASSFSGGNEKLFF. The CDR3, as DNA: TGTGCCAGCAGCTTTTCGGGGGGGAATGAAAAACTGTTTTTT.

V usage is TRBV4-1 and J usage is TRBJ2-2; the match to TRBD2 covers 10 bases. Germline V lookup: CDR1 MGHRA, CDR2 YSYEKL. V lost 4 bases, J lost 4 bases, and 6 bases stayed unmatched. The CDR3 has 16 residues. The CDR3 DNA sequence: TGCGCCAGCAGCCCGAGGACTAGCGGTCCCACCGGGGAGCTGTTTTTT. Encoded protein: CASSPRTSGPTGELFF.

The chain joins TRBV28 to TRBJ1-1; the D gene is possibly TRBD1 (6 bases). The CDR3 is 14 amino acids. Germline-derived CDR1 and CDR2 are MDHEN and SYDVKM. Trimming stripped 10 bases from V and 2 bases from J, with 17 bases between. The CDR3 DNA reads as TGTGCCATCACCCTTACCAGGGGAAACACTGAAGCTTTCTTT. Amino acid sequence: CAITLTRGNTEAFF.

The chain links TRBV27 to TRBJ2-1, with 8 bases aligning to TRBD2. J was trimmed by 0 bases and V by 7 bases; bases with no gene match: 2. The V gene's germline CDR1 is MNHEY and CDR2 SMNVEV (reference sequence). The CDR3 is 14 residues long. The CDR3 reads CASKRESSYNEQFF. The CDR3 DNA sequence: TGTGCCAGCAAGCGGGAGAGCTCCTACAATGAGCAGTTCTTC.

V is TRBV7-6 and J is TRBJ1-6, with D possibly TRBD1 on 6 matching bases. CDR3 length equals 15 residues. CDR1 SGHVS and CDR2 FNYEAQ come from the germline V gene. V was clipped by 5 bases and J by 2 bases, with 10 bases between them. CDR3 amino acids: CASSKRDTYNSPLHF. CDR3 sequence (DNA): TGTGCCAGCAGCAAACGGGACACCTATAATTCACCCCTCCACTTT.

The rearrangement uses TRBV27 and TRBJ1-1, with 8 nucleotides matching TRBD1. The ends lost 5 bases at V and 5 bases at J; junction bases unmatched: 7. This CDR3 comprises 14 residues. Germline values: CDR1 MNHEY, CDR2 SMNVEV (reference sequence). The CDR3 region has the DNA TGTGCCAGCAGTACGGACAGGGTGTCGACTGAAGCTTTCTTT. Amino acid sequence: CASSTDRVSTEAFF.

This chain joins TRBV25-1 and TRBJ2-3; possible D gene TRBD1, 6 bases. This CDR3 is 12 amino acids long. Germline CDR1 and CDR2: MGHDK and SYGVNS. V lost 9 bases and J lost 2, with 9 bases in between. The CDR3 loop is CASTGITDTQYF. DNA for the CDR3: TGTGCCAGTACAGGGATCACAGATACGCAGTATTTT.

V is TRBV7-9 and J is TRBJ2-3; TRBD2 aligns across 11 bases. The CDR3 length is 16 residues. CDR1 and CDR2 from the germline V gene are SEHNR and FQNEAQ (reference sequence). Unmatched junction bases numbered 1, after V lost 0 bases and J lost 2 bases. The CDR3 here is CASSLALAGATDTQYF. The CDR3 nucleotides read TGTGCCAGCAGCTTAGCACTAGCGGGGGCCACAGATACGCAGTATTTT.

The J gene is TRBJ1-1, the V gene TRBV28; D is ambiguous. Between the trimmed V and J ends, which lost 6 bases and 5 bases, there was a span of 4 bases. The CDR3 is 10 residues long. Germline lookup yields CDR1 MDHEN and CDR2 SYDVKM. The CDR3 DNA reads as TGTGCCAGCAGGGGAACTGAAGCTTTCTTT. It encodes CASRGTEAFF.

For this clone: Relative to the germline gene, one junction end is altered; a read error may explain this. The rearrangement uses TRBV7-7 and TRBJ2-3; D remains ambiguous. Germline loops: CDR1 SSHAT, CDR2 FNYEAQ (reference sequence). This CDR3 has 14 residues. Here the CDR3 DNA reads TGTGCTAGCAGCTTTGGACCCTACACAGATACGCAGTATTTT. It encodes CASSFGPYTDTQYF.

This sequence joins TRBV2 and TRBJ2-3; 8 nucleotides align to TRBD2. The J segment lost 2 bases and the V segment lost 4 bases, leaving 5 bases of the junction unmatched. The CDR3 is 15 amino acids. Germline CDR1 is SNHLY and CDR2 is FYNNEI. CDR3 sequence: CASSVPSGHTDTQYF. The CDR3 bases are TGTGCCAGCAGTGTGCCTAGCGGGCACACAGATACGCAGTATTTT. The entire variable domain, with the rest obtained from reference TRBV2 and TRBJ2-3, is as follows: EPEVTQTPSHQVTQMGQEVILRCVPISNHLYFYWYRQILGQKVEFLVSFYNNEISEKSEIFDDQFSVERPDGSNFTLKIRSTKLEDSAMYFCASSVPSGHTDTQYFGPGTRLTVL.

This rearrangement joins TRBV7-9 to TRBJ1-4; 8 positions agree with TRBD1. The germline CDR1 and CDR2 sequences are SEHNR and FQNEAQ (reference sequence). Trimming cost V 6 bases and J 8 bases; bases outside gene matches: 8. The CDR3 extends over 14 amino acids. CDR3 bases: TGTGCCAGCAGTTCGGAGGCAGGGGGCGAAAAACTGTTTTTT. Translating gives CASSSEAGGEKLFF.

This chain connects TRBV5-1 to TRBJ2-5; 7 bases are a match to TRBD1. CDR3 length equals 14 residues. V lost 0 bases, J lost 5 bases, and 4 bases stayed unmatched. Germline loops: CDR1 SGHRS, CDR2 YFSETQ. The CDR3 reads CASSLGQGIETQYF. In DNA form, the CDR3 reads TGCGCCAGCAGCTTGGGACAGGGTATCGAGACCCAGTACTTC.

V and J are TRBV10-1 and TRBJ2-2; 7 bases line up with TRBD1. Germline V gene lookup returns CDR1 WNHNN and CDR2 SYGVQD (reference sequence). The trim removed 3 bases at V and 1 base at J, leaving 8 bases unmatched. The CDR3 is made up of 17 amino acids. CDR3 sequence reads: CASSDPTTGKNTGELFF. The DNA of the CDR3 is TGCGCCAGCAGTGACCCGACGACAGGGAAGAACACCGGGGAGCTGTTTTTT.

As concerns this clone: Other DNA sequences in this specimen translate into the identical CDR3. The gene calls are TRBV28 and TRBJ1-1; D ambiguous. The V end was cut by 3 bases, the J end by 5 bases, with 7 bases between. This CDR3 comprises 12 residues. CDR1 and CDR2 from the germline V gene are MDHEN and SYDVKM. CDR3 protein: CASSFGRTEAFF. The CDR3 region has the DNA TGTGCCAGCAGTTTCGGAAGGACTGAAGCTTTCTTT.

The V and J genes are TRBV2 and TRBJ2-3; tentatively, D is TRBD1 (7 bases). CDR3 length equals 16 residues. Germline assignment: CDR1 SNHLY and CDR2 FYNNEI. V dropped 2 bases and J dropped 0 bases, with 12 bases sitting between them. CDR3 in amino acids: CASSERQGLSTDTQYF. The CDR3 coding sequence is TGTGCCAGCAGTGAACGACAGGGACTTAGCACAGATACGCAGTATTTT.

The chain couples TRBV4-1 to TRBJ2-7; tentatively, D is TRBD1 (5 bases). V gave up 2 bases and J gave up 0 bases, with 11 bases separating them. The CDR3 is 15 amino acids. The germline V gene encodes CDR1 MGHRA and CDR2 YSYEKL. CDR3 residues: CASSQKDIPSYEQYF. CDR3 bases: TGCGCCAGCAGCCAAAAGGACATCCCCTCCTACGAGCAGTACTTC.

This clone was seen a handful of times. The gene calls are TRBV30 and TRBJ1-1, with no clear D. CDR3 length: 11 amino acids. CDR1 is GTSNPN and CDR2 is SVGIG in the germline V gene (reference sequence). Trimming took off 5 bases at V and 3 bases at J, with 7 bases between the two ends. DNA of the CDR3: TGTGCCTGGTTCTGGGACACTGAAGCTTTCTTT. It encodes CAWFWDTEAFF.

The chain joins TRBV30 to TRBJ2-7; the match to TRBD2 covers 8 bases. V lost 0 bases, J lost 3 bases, and 10 bases stayed unmatched. The V gene's germline CDR1 is GTSNPN and CDR2 SVGIG (reference sequence). This CDR3 region has 16 residues. The CDR3 DNA follows: TGTGCCTGGAGTGTGACCCTCGGACTAGCCTTCTACGAGCAGTACTTC. It codes for CAWSVTLGLAFYEQYF.

V and J are TRBV5-6 and TRBJ2-7, with D maybe TRBD1 (5 bases). There are 14 residues in the CDR3. Germline lookup yields CDR1 SGHDT and CDR2 YYEEEE. Trimming removed 3 bases from V and 2 bases from J, with 12 bases in between. For the CDR3, the DNA is TGTGCCAGCAGCTGGGGCCTCTATGCCTACGAGCAGTACTTC. Its protein product is CASSWGLYAYEQYF.

The genes are TRBV15 and TRBJ2-7, with TRBD2 matching over 12 bases. Trimming removed 5 bases from V and 2 bases from J; junction bases left unmatched: 7. The CDR3 is made up of 16 amino acids. Germline V gene sequence: CDR1 LNHNV, CDR2 YYDKDF (reference sequence). The CDR3, as DNA: TGTGCCACCAGCGGGGACTGGACTAGCGGGACCTACGAGCAGTACTTC. Its protein product is CATSGDWTSGTYEQYF.